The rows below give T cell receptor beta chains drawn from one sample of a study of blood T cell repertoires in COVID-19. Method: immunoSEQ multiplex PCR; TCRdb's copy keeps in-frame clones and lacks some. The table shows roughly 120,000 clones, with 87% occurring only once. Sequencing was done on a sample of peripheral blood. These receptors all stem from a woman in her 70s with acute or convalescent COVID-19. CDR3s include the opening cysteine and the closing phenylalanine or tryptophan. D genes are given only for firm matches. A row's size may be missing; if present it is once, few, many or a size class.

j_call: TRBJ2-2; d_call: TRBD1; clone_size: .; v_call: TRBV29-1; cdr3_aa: CSVGGQVHTGELFF; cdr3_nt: TGCAGCGTCGGTGGACAGGTGCACACCGGGGAGCTGTTTTTT
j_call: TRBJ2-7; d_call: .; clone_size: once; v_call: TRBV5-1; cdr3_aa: CASSLVPEPYEQYF; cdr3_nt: TGCGCCAGCAGCTTGGTCCCGGAGCCCTACGAGCAGTACTTC
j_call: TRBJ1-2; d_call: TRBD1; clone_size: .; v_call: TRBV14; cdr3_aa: CASSQEQGYYGYTF; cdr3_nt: TGTGCCAGCAGCCAAGAACAGGGGTACTATGGCTACACCTTC
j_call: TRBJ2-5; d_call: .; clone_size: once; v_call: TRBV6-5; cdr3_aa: CASSYTPTSLKAQYF; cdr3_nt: TGTGCCAGCAGTTACACCCCGACAAGCCTAAAGGCCCAGTACTTC
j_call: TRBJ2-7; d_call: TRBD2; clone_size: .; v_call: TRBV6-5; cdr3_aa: CASSLAGGLSYEQYF; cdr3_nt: TGTGCCAGCAGTCTAGCGGGGGGCCTCTCCTACGAGCAGTACTTC
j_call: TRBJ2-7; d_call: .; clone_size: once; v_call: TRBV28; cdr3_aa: CASSPHGGGAYEQYF; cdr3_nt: TGTGCCAGCAGTCCCCATGGTGGGGGGGCTTACGAGCAGTACTTC
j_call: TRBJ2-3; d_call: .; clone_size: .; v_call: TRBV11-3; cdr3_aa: CASSLFPDTDTQYF; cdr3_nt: TGTGCCAGCAGCTTATTTCCAGACACAGATACGCAGTATTTT
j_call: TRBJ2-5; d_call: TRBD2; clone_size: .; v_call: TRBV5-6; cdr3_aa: CASSSGVASGGAQYF; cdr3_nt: TGTGCCAGCAGCTCCGGGGTGGCTAGCGGGGGCGCCCAGTACTTC
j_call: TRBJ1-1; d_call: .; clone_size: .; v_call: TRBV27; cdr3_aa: CASSLRGGVAFF; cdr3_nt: TGTGCCAGCAGTTTACGCGGGGGAGTAGCTTTCTTT
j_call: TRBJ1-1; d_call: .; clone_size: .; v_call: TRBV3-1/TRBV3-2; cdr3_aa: CASSQGVNTEAFF; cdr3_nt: TGTGCCAGCAGCCAGGGCGTGAACACTGAAGCTTTCTTT
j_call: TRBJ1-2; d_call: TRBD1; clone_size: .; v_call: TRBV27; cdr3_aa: CANRQGAAKNYGYTF; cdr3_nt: TGTGCCAACCGACAGGGGGCAGCGAAAAACTATGGCTACACCTTC
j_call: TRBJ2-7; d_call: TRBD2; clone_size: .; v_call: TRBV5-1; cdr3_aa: CASSFYSGGLPYEQYF; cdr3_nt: TGCGCCAGCAGCTTCTACAGCGGGGGCCTCCCCTACGAGCAGTACTTC
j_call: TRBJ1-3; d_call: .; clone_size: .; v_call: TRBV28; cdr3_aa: CATKLHSGNTIYF; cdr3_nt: TGTGCCACCAAGCTTCACTCTGGAAACACCATATATTTT
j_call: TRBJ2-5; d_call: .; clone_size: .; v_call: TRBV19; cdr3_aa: CASSIGPGETQYF; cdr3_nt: TGTGCCAGTAGTATCGGCCCGGGGGAGACCCAGTACTTC
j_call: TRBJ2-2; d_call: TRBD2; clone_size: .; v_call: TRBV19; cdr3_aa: CASMSSGGATGELFF; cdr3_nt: TGTGCCAGTATGAGTAGCGGGGGGGCCACCGGGGAGCTGTTTTTT
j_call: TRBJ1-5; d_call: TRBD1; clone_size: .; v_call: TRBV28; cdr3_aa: CASSLTGVNQPQHF; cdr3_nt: TGTGCCAGCAGTTTGACAGGGGTTAATCAGCCCCAGCATTTT
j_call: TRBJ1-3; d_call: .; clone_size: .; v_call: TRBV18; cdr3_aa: CASSPGGPWSGNTIYF; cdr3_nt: TGTGCCAGCTCACCAGGGGGCCCCTGGTCTGGAAACACCATATATTTT
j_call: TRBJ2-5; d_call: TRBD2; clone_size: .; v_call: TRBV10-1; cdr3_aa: CASSRTSGGDETQYF; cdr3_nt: TGCGCCAGCAGTAGGACTAGCGGGGGAGATGAGACCCAGTACTTC
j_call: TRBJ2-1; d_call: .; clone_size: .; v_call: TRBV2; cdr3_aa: CASSVRGGADEQFF; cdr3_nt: TGTGCCAGCAGTGTTAGGGGGGGGGCAGATGAGCAGTTCTTC
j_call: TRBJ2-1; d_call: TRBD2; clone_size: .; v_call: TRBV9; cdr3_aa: CASSGSGGASYNEQFF; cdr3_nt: TGTGCCAGCAGCGGTAGCGGGGGGGCATCCTACAATGAGCAGTTCTTC
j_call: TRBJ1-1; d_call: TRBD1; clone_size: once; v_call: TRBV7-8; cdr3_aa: CASSLRRTGTAEAFF; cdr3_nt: TGTGCCAGCAGCTTAAGGCGGACAGGGACCGCTGAAGCTTTCTTT
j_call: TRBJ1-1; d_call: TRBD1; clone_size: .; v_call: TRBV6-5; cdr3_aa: CASSYSQGETEAFF; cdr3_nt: TGTGCCAGCAGTTACTCGCAGGGGGAGACTGAAGCTTTCTTT
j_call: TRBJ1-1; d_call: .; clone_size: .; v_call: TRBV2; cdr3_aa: CASSPNTEAFF; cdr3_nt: TGTGCCAGCAGTCCAAACACTGAAGCTTTCTTT
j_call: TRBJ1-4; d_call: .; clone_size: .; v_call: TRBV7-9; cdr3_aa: CASSLGQDEKLFF; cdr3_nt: TGTGCCAGCAGCTTAGGACAGGATGAAAAACTGTTTTTT
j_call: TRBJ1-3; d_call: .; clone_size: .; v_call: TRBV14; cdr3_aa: CASSQRNGNTIYF; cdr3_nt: TGTGCCAGCAGCCAGAGGAACGGAAACACCATATATTTT
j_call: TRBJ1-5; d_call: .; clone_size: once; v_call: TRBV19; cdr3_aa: CASNSVSNQPQHF; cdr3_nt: TGTGCCAGTAATTCGGTTAGCAATCAGCCCCAGCATTTT
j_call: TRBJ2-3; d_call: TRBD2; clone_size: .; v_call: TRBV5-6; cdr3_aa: CASISSGGPGTQYF; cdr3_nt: TGTGCCAGCATCTCCTCGGGGGGGCCGGGTACGCAGTATTTT
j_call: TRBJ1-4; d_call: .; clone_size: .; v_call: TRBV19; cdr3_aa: CASSRVANEKLFF; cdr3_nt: TGTGCCAGTAGTCGTGTCGCTAATGAAAAACTGTTTTTT
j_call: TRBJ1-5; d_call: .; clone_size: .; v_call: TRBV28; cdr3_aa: CASSLQGTDQPQHF; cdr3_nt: TGTGCCAGCAGTTTACAGGGGACCGATCAGCCCCAGCATTTT
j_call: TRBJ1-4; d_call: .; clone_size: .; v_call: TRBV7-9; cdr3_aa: CASSLPGVGEKLFF; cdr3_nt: TGTGCCAGCAGCTTACCAGGGGTCGGTGAAAAACTGTTTTTT
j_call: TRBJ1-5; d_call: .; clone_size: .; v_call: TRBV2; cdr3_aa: CASSEQGQGSHQPQHF; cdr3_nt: TGTGCCAGCAGTGAACAGGGGCAGGGAAGTCATCAGCCCCAGCATTTT
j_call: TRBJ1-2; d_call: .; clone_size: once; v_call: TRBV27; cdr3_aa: CASSPRVGGYTF; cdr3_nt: TGTGCCAGCAGTCCCAGGGTTGGGGGCTACACCTTC